These 32 T cell receptor beta chains were all obtained from the same sample, sequenced in a study of cytomegalovirus exposure and HLA in healthy donors. The PCR was carried out with 60 Vbeta primers and 13 Jbeta primers. Only in-frame clones appear in the TCRdb table, and some are missing; sequencing was by immunoSEQ multiplex PCR. The sample shows 85,000 to 90,000 clones, around 89% of them seen only once. Sequencing was done on a sample of PBMCs. The receptors originated from a man between 18 and 29 years old in good health and CMV-seronegative.

Turning to this clone: Germline and junction disagree at one end, which may indicate a read error. The CDR3 nucleotides are TGTGCCGGCAGCTTGTTGGCACGAGGACTCCTCCCCTCCTACGAGCAGTACTTC. Encoded protein: CAGSLLARGLLPSYEQYF. The gene calls are TRBV5-5 and TRBJ2-7; D might be TRBD2 (5 bases). Germline-derived CDR1 and CDR2 are SGHKS and YYEKEE (reference sequence). There are 18 residues in the CDR3. Drawing the rest from reference TRBV5-5 and TRBJ2-7, the complete variable domain is DAGVTQSPTHLIKTRGQQVTLRCSPISGHKSVSWYQQVLGQGPQFIFQYYEKEERGRGNFPDRFSARQFPNYSSELNVNALLLGDSALYLCAGSLLARGLLPSYEQYFGPGTRLTVT.

This sequence joins TRBV27 and TRBJ2-7; TRBD2 aligns across 14 bases. CDR1 MNHEY and CDR2 SMNVEV come from the germline V gene (reference sequence). The CDR3 loop spans 16 amino acids. The V segment lost 0 bases and the J segment 7 bases; nucleotides outside the gene matches: 5. The CDR3, as DNA: TGTGCCAGCAGTTTATCGCGACTAGCGGGAGGGTATGAGCAGTACTTC. This sequence encodes CASSLSRLAGGYEQYF.

The chain employs TRBV27 and TRBJ2-7; 10 bases line up with TRBD2. The V gene's germline CDR1 is MNHEY and CDR2 SMNVEV (reference sequence). This CDR3 is 16 amino acids long. The V segment lost 7 bases and the J segment 0 bases; nucleotides outside the gene matches: 9. CDR3 region: CASTLRASGSSYEQYF. The CDR3 DNA reads as TGTGCCAGCACCTTACGGGCTAGCGGGAGCTCCTACGAGCAGTACTTC.

This clone was counted only a few times. The chain links TRBV2 to TRBJ1-2; TRBD1 agrees at 10 bases. CDR1 is SNHLY, CDR2 FYNNEI, per germline. The CDR3 runs to 13 residues. The trim removed 7 bases at V and 5 bases at J, leaving 4 bases unmatched. The CDR3 sequence: CASKTDRGYGYTF. As DNA, the CDR3 is TGTGCCAGCAAGACGGACAGGGGGTATGGCTACACCTTC.

The gene calls are TRBV27 and TRBJ2-2; 9 bases agree with TRBD1. The CDR3 is made up of 15 amino acids. The J segment lost 0 bases and the V segment lost 6 bases, leaving 2 bases of the junction unmatched. CDR1 is MNHEY, CDR2 SMNVEV, per germline (reference sequence). The CDR3 region is CASRRQGANTGELFF. The CDR3, as DNA: TGTGCCAGCAGGCGACAGGGGGCGAACACCGGGGAGCTGTTTTTT.

With respect to this clone: One end of the junction is discordant with germline, which a read error may explain. V gene TRBV14 combines with J gene TRBJ2-1; D remains ambiguous. This CDR3 contains 13 residues. CDR1 is SGHDN and CDR2 is FVKESK in the germline V gene. The CDR3 sequence is CASSQVIQGRQLF. Here the CDR3 DNA reads TGTGCCAGCAGCCAAGTGATTCAAGGCAGGCAACTCTTC.

The rearrangement links TRBV27 to TRBJ1-5; possible D gene TRBD1, 6 bases. V lost 3 bases and J 6 bases, leaving 15 bases between the germline ends. The germline gives CDR1 MNHEY, CDR2 SMNVEV (reference sequence). The CDR3 runs 15 residues. The CDR3 coding sequence is TGTGCCAGCAGTTTTCGGGGTAGCAGGGGTCAGCCCCAGCATTTT. Its translation: CASSFRGSRGQPQHF.

The chain's CDR3 is CSVEQRTSGLNTGELFF. The CDR3 bases are TGCAGCGTTGAGCAGAGGACTAGCGGTTTGAACACCGGGGAGCTGTTTTTT. The chain employs TRBV29-1 and TRBJ2-2, with TRBD2 matching 10 bases. CDR1 is SQVTM, CDR2 ANQGSEA, per germline. The CDR3 runs to 17 residues. The V gene end was trimmed by 3 bases and the J gene end by 1 base; junction bases not matched to a gene: 8.

This clone was detected only once. The chain joins TRBV18 to TRBJ2-5; 13 bases line up with TRBD2. Germline loops: CDR1 KGHSH, CDR2 LQKENI. Trimming cost V 3 bases and J 1 base; bases outside gene matches: 5. This CDR3 is 17 amino acids long. The CDR3: CASSPGTSGILQETQYF. In nucleotides, the CDR3 is TGTGCCAGCTCACCTGGGACTAGCGGGATCCTCCAAGAGACCCAGTACTTC.

The chain combines TRBV5-5 with TRBJ2-5; a possible D gene is TRBD2 (5 bases). V shed 0 bases and J shed 5 bases, with 11 bases lying between them. This CDR3 region has 14 residues. CDR1 SGHKS and CDR2 YYEKEE come from the germline V gene (reference sequence). CDR3 sequence (DNA): TGTGCCAGCAGCTTGGGTCTAGCCCGGGAGACCCAGTACTTC. It specifies CASSLGLARETQYF.

This chain's CDR3 is CASSPIDRDNSYEQYF. CDR3 coding DNA: TGTGCCAGTAGTCCGATAGACAGGGATAACTCTTACGAGCAGTACTTC. The rearrangement joins TRBV19 to TRBJ2-5, with TRBD1 matching 7 bases. TRBJ2-7 explains the end of the DNA better; the J call may be wrong. CDR1 and CDR2 from the germline V gene are LNHDA and SQIVND (reference sequence). The CDR3 totals 16 residues.

The chain is built from TRBV2 and TRBJ1-5; perhaps TRBD1 as D (6 bases). This CDR3 comprises 14 residues. Trimming pared 7 bases from V and 5 bases from J, leaving 15 bases between. CDR1 SNHLY and CDR2 FYNNEI come from the germline V gene. This CDR3 is CASTPRQDYQPQHF. The DNA of the CDR3 is TGTGCCAGCACGCCGAGACAGGACTATCAGCCCCAGCATTTT.

V usage is TRBV18 and J usage is TRBJ2-7; TRBD1 agrees at 7 bases. The CDR3 loop spans 16 amino acids. The ends lost 5 bases at V and 6 bases at J; junction bases unmatched: 16. The germline CDR1 and CDR2 sequences are KGHSH and LQKENI. The CDR3 DNA reads TGTGCCAGCTCAAGAGACCGGGACAGAAGCGGAAGCGAGCAGTACTTC. Its translation is CASSRDRDRSGSEQYF.

This clone was detected once. The gene calls are TRBV7-9 and TRBJ1-4; no firm D call. The length of the CDR3 is 14 residues. Per germline, CDR1 SEHNR and CDR2 FQNEAQ (reference sequence). V lost 3 bases and J lost 0, with 5 bases in between. Written as DNA, the CDR3 is TGTGCCAGCAGCTTCTCTTCAACTAATGAAAAACTGTTTTTT. Residues: CASSFSSTNEKLFF.

The chain employs TRBV14 and TRBJ2-1; 9 bases map to TRBD1. CDR3 length: 18 amino acids. Per germline, CDR1 SGHDN and CDR2 FVKESK. J was trimmed by 2 bases and V by 0 bases; bases with no gene match: 8. CDR3 DNA sequence: TGTGCCAGCAGCCAAGACGGGAGACAGGGGGTCACCTACAATGAGCAGTTCTTC. Translation: CASSQDGRQGVTYNEQFF. Supplemented by reference TRBV14 and TRBJ2-1, the full variable domain reads EAGVTQFPSHSVIEKGQTVTLRCDPISGHDNLYWYRRVMGKEIKFLLHFVKESKQDESGMPNNRFLAERTGGTYSTLKVQPAELEDSGVYFCASSQDGRQGVTYNEQFFGPGTRLTVL.

The chain carries TRBV7-8 and TRBJ1-1; TRBD1 might be the D (6 bases). Trimming left V 1 base short and J 7 bases short, with 19 bases between. In germline, CDR1 is SGHVS, CDR2 FQNEAQ. This CDR3 contains 16 residues. CDR3 loop: CASSLGATGNICEAFF. As DNA, the CDR3 is TGTGCCAGCAGCTTAGGGGCCACAGGGAATATTTGTGAAGCTTTCTTT.

The chain uses TRBV4-3 and TRBJ2-1; TRBD2 might be the D (6 bases). The CDR3 extends over 15 amino acids. In germline, CDR1 is LGHNA, CDR2 YSLEER. V lost 0 bases and J lost 9, with 15 bases in between. CDR3 bases: TGCGCCAGCAGCCAAGATAGGGCTAGCGTTCGTGAGCAGTTCTTC. Its translation: CASSQDRASVREQFF.

There are a few counts of this clone. CDR3 coding DNA: TGTGCCAGCAGCGTAGAAGACAGGGCTGTGCAGTACTTC. Protein product: CASSVEDRAVQYF. The gene calls are TRBV9 and TRBJ2-7; 7 bases are a match to TRBD1. The CDR3 totals 13 residues. Germline values: CDR1 SGDLS, CDR2 YYNGEE. V was clipped by 0 bases and J by 9 bases; unmatched bases: 6.

The V and J genes are TRBV5-6 and TRBJ2-3; maybe TRBD2 (6 bases). The CDR3 is 17 residues long. The V and J ends lost 4 bases and 2 bases respectively, with 20 bases between them. The germline V gene encodes CDR1 SGHDT and CDR2 YYEEEE. DNA of the CDR3: TGTGCCAGCAGCCTTTATGATAGCGGAATACCCACAGATACGCAGTATTTT. This codes for CASSLYDSGIPTDTQYF.

This clone was picked up a small number of times. The chain employs TRBV29-1 and TRBJ1-1; D call uncertain. V was cut by 4 bases and J by 5 bases, with 11 bases left in between. CDR1 is SQVTM, CDR2 ANQGSEA, per germline. The CDR3 sequence is 12 residues long. The CDR3 coding sequence is TGCAGCGTTGGGGGTGGGAGGACTGAAGCTTTCTTT. It codes for CSVGGGRTEAFF.

The chain recombines TRBV28 with TRBJ2-1; 9 bases are a match to TRBD2. There are 14 residues in the CDR3. Per the germline V gene, CDR1 is MDHEN and CDR2 is SYDVKM. Trimming at V came to 2 bases and at J to 12 bases, leaving 8 bases not matched to a gene. CDR3: CASSLISREGVQFF. The CDR3 DNA reads as TGTGCCAGCAGTTTAATCTCGCGGGAGGGCGTGCAGTTCTTC.

This rearrangement joins TRBV5-8 to TRBJ2-3; tentative D call: TRBD1 (6 bases). Germline V gives CDR1 SGHTS, CDR2 YDEGEE. The germline V and J ends were trimmed by 5 bases and 2 bases, with 18 bases remaining between them. There are 16 residues in the CDR3. The CDR3 DNA reads TGTGCCAGCAGAGTAGGGACATCACAAACCACAGATACGCAGTATTTT. Its protein product is CASRVGTSQTTDTQYF. Full variable domain (remainder filled in from reference TRBV5-8 and TRBJ2-3): EAGVTQSPTHLIKTRGQQATLRCSPISGHTSVYWYQQALGLGLQFLLWYDEGEERNRGNFPPRFSGRQFPNYSSELNVNALELEDSALYLCASRVGTSQTTDTQYFGPGTRLTVL.

The rearrangement links TRBV4-3 to TRBJ1-2; no clear D gene. Trimming stripped 1 base from V and 1 base from J, with 10 bases between. Per germline, CDR1 LGHNA and CDR2 YSLEER. CDR3 length equals 15 residues. CDR3 bases: TGCGCCAGCAGCCAAGCAGCTCAGGTTAACTATGGCTACACCTTC. This sequence encodes CASSQAAQVNYGYTF.

CDR3: CASSPPGGPPLAGRDEQFF. The CDR3 DNA reads TGTGCCAGCAGCCCCCCAGGCGGGCCCCCACTAGCGGGGAGAGATGAGCAGTTCTTC. This rearrangement joins TRBV7-9 to TRBJ2-7; 10 bases map to TRBD2. The J call may be faulty, since TRBJ2-1 better matches the DNA end. This CDR3 region has 19 residues. Germline CDR1 SEHNR, CDR2 FQNEAQ (reference sequence).

V usage is TRBV4-3 and J usage is TRBJ2-7; 12 bases map to TRBD1. Germline V CDR1 and CDR2: LGHNA, YSLEER. The CDR3 sequence is 19 residues long. The V and J ends lost 3 bases and 2 bases, in that order; junction bases with no gene match: 14. The CDR3 reads CASSQPGQGAQVSTYEQYF. As DNA, the CDR3 is TGCGCCAGCAGCCAGCCGGGACAGGGGGCACAAGTCTCGACCTACGAGCAGTACTTC.

V gene TRBV28 combines with J gene TRBJ1-2; TRBD1 is a possible D gene (6 bases). The CDR3 contains 16 residues. Per germline, CDR1 MDHEN and CDR2 SYDVKM. Trimming pared 6 bases from V and 4 bases from J, leaving 21 bases between. CDR3 sequence reads: CASSPPRGRLAYGYTF. The CDR3 coding sequence is TGTGCCAGCAGCCCCCCGCGGGGGCGCTTGGCCTATGGCTACACCTTC.

This clone has a handful of counts. The chain couples TRBV18 to TRBJ2-1; D might be TRBD1 (6 bases). From germline, CDR1 is KGHSH and CDR2 LQKENI. The CDR3 runs to 15 residues. Trimming took off 3 bases at V and 0 bases at J, with 9 bases between the two ends. CDR3 sequence reads: CASSPQGSSYNEQFF. The CDR3 nucleotides are TGTGCCAGCTCACCTCAGGGGAGCTCCTACAATGAGCAGTTCTTC.

A remark on this clone: Sequence at one end of the junction differs from germline and may be a read error. The chain carries TRBV10-2 and TRBJ2-3; 8 bases line up with TRBD2. The CDR3 contains 17 residues. Germline V gives CDR1 WSHSY, CDR2 SAAADI. CDR3 sequence: CASSGGLANPSTDTQYF. The CDR3 DNA sequence: TGCGCCAGTAGTGGTGGACTAGCAAACCCTAGCACAGATACGCAGTATTTT.

This chain links TRBV5-4 with TRBJ2-1; TRBD2 might be the D (6 bases). There are 15 residues in the CDR3. Trimming pared 0 bases from V and 6 bases from J, leaving 13 bases between. Looked up from germline, CDR1 is SGHNT and CDR2 is YYREEE (reference sequence). DNA of the CDR3: TGTGCCAGCAGCTTGGGACTAGGAGCCCTCAATGAGCAGTTCTTC. It yields the protein CASSLGLGALNEQFF.

V usage is TRBV7-3 and J usage is TRBJ1-1, with unresolved D. V lost 0 bases and J 6 bases, leaving 8 bases between the germline ends. This CDR3 is 13 amino acids long. Germline loops: CDR1 SGHTA, CDR2 FQGTGA. The CDR3 DNA reads TGTGCCAGCAGCTTAACGTATTCCTCTGAAGCTTTCTTT. Protein: CASSLTYSSEAFF.

This clone was seen only once. The gene calls are TRBV5-4 and TRBJ2-3; 11 bases line up with TRBD2. Trimming removed 4 bases from V and 2 bases from J; junction bases left unmatched: 3. Germline CDR1 and CDR2: SGHNT and YYREEE (reference sequence). The CDR3 runs 15 residues. CDR3 DNA sequence: TGTGCCAGCAGCACACTAGCGGGAGCCACAGATACGCAGTATTTT. This gives the protein CASSTLAGATDTQYF.

This clone occurred a few times. One junction end does not reproduce the germline sequence, and a read error may be involved. The V gene is TRBV7-9, the J gene TRBJ2-5; tentative D call: TRBD2 (5 bases). The CDR3 loop spans 11 amino acids. The germline V gene encodes CDR1 SEHNR and CDR2 FQNEAQ (reference sequence). In nucleotides, the CDR3 is TGTTCCAGCAGCTTAGCCGGGGCCCAGTACTTC. Its protein is CSSSLAGAQYF.